Given below is one T cell receptor beta chain in context. Its antigen is still unknown. The CDR3 runs to 15 residues. Trimming shortened V by 6 bases and J by 10 bases, and 19 bases separated the two germline ends. The germline V gene has CDR1 MNHNY and CDR2 SVGAGI (reference sequence). This specimen comes from a study of beta chain features in type 1 diabetes. Study in general: Age, gender, cell numbers and subset yield matched between patients and controls. Study outcomes and limitations: The similarity of naive, central memory and Treg TCRB repertoires appeared greater among patients than among healthy donors.

The authors took one heparinised blood draw, averaging about 110 mL, from each donor. A sort by CD45RO/CCR7/CD25/CD127/CD95/CD27 yielded CD4+ naive, central memory, regulatory and stem cell-like memory cells. The whole isolated RNA underwent reverse transcription, so sequencing captured expressed TCRB transcripts. Method: immunoSEQ multiplex PCR; TCRdb's copy keeps in-frame clones and lacks some. The sample lists about 130,000 clones, around a tenth occurring once. Material for sequencing was central memory CD4+ T cells from blood. This TCR derives from a man aged 18 to 29 in good health. The chain links TRBV6-6 to TRBJ1-6; D gene uncertain. The CDR3 reads CASRPVRGGRSPLHF. The CDR3 DNA reads TGTGCCAGCAGACCTGTACGGGGTGGGCGGTCACCCCTCCACTTT.